The clone carrying this T cell receptor beta chain occurred once. No antigen is known for it. The sample is drawn from a study of cytomegalovirus exposure and HLA in healthy donors. Findings of the study overall: Sequencing depth roughly uniform across donors was assumed in presence/absence analyses. The authors listed 180 or so TCR beta chains as cytomegalovirus-associated. With later analysis, a missense DCLRE1C variant became linked to TCR beta V- and J-gene trimming.

PCR involved 60 Vbeta and 13 Jbeta primers. The data were produced by immunoSEQ multiplex PCR, yet TCRdb's version contains in-frame clones alone and is incomplete. The sample yields 150,000 or so clones, over 75% seen once. Looked up from germline, CDR1 is MNHEY and CDR2 is SVGAGI. V was pared by 2 bases and J by 1 base, with 8 bases between. CDR3 size: 14 residues. Sequencing input: PBMCs. V usage is TRBV6-5 and J usage is TRBJ1-1; no firm D call. This TCR came from a woman in her 30s in good health and CMV-seronegative. CDR3 sequence (DNA): TGTGCCAGCAGTTACGTCGGGGAGAACACTGAAGCTTTCTTT. This codes for CASSYVGENTEAFF.